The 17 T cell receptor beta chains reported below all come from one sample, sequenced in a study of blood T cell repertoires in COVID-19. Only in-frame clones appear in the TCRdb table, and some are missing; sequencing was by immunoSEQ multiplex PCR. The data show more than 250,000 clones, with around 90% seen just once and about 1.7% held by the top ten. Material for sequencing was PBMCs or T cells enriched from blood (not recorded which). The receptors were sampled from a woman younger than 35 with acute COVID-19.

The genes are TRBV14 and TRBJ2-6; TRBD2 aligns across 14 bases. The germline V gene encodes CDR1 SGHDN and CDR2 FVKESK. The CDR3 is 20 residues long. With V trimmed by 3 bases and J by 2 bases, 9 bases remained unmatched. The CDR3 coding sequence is TGTGCCAGCAGCCATCACCCGGGACTAGCGGGAGCTGCTGGGGCCAACGTCCTGACTTTC. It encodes CASSHHPGLAGAAGANVLTF.

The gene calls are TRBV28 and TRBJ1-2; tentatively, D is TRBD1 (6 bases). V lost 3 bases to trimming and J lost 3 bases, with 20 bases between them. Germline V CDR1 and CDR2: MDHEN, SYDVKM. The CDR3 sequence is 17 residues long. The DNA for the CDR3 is TGTGCCAGCAGTTTGATGGCGTTTAGGACAGACTACTATGGCTACACCTTC. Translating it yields CASSLMAFRTDYYGYTF.

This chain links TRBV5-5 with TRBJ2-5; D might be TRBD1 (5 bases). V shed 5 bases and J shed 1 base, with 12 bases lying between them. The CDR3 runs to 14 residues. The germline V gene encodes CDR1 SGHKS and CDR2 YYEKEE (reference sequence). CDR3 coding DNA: TGTGCCAGCAGACGAAGACAGATCCAAGAGACCCAGTACTTC. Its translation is CASRRRQIQETQYF.

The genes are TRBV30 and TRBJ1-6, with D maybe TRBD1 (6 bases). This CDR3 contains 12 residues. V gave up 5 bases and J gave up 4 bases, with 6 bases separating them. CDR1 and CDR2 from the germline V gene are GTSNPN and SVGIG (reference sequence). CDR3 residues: CAWGQYNSPLHF. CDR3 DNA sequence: TGTGCCTGGGGACAGTATAATTCACCCCTCCACTTT.

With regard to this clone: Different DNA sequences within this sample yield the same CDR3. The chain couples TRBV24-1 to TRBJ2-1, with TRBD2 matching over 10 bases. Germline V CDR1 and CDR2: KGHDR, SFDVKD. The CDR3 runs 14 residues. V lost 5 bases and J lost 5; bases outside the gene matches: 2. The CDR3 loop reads CATSVSGGNNEQFF. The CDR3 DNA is TGTGCCACCAGTGTTAGCGGGGGGAACAATGAGCAGTTCTTC.

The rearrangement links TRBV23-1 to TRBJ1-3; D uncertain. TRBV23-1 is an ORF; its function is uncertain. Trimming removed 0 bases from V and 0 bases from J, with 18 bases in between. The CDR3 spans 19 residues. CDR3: CASSQSKPRSGCSGNTIYF. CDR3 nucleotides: TGCGCCAGCAGTCAATCGAAACCCCGGTCAGGCTGCTCTGGAAACACCATATATTTT.

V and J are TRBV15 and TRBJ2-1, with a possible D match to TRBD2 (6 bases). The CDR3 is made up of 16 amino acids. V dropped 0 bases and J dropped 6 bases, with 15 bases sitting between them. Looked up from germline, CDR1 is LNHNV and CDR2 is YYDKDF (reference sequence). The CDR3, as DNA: TGTGCCACCAGCAGAGATCGCGCGGGGCAACTCAATGAGCAGTTCTTC. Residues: CATSRDRAGQLNEQFF.

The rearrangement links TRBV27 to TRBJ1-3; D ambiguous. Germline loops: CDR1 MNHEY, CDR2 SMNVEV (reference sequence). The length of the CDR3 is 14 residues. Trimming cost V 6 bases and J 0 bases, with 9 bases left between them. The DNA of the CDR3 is TGTGCCAGCAGCGTTCGCGGCTCTGGAAACACCATATATTTT. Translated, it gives CASSVRGSGNTIYF.

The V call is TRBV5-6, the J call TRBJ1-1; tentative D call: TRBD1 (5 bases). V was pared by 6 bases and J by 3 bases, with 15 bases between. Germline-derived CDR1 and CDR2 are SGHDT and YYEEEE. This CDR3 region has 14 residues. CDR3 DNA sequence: TGTGCCAGCAACTCTCTGGGGGGGTACACTGAAGCTTTCTTT. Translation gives CASNSLGGYTEAFF.

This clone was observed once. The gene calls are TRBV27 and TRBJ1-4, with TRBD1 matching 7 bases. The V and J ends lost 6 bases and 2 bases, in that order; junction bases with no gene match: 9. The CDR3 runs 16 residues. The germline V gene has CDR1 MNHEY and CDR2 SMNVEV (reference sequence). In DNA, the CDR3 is TGTGCCAGCAGCCCCAGATCGGGACAGACTAATGAAAAACTGTTTTTT. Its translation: CASSPRSGQTNEKLFF.

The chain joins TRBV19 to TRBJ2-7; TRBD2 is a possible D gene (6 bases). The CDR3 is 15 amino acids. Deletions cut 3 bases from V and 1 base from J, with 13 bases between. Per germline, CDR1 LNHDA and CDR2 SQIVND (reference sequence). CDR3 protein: CASSIASGQSYEQYF. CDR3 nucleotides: TGTGCCAGTAGTATTGCCAGCGGGCAATCCTACGAGCAGTACTTC.

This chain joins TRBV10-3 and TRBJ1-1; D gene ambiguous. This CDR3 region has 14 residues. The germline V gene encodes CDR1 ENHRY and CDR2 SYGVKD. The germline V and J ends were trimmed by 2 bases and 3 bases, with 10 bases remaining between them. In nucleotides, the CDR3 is TGTGCCATCAGTGAGATGGCCAGCGACACTGAAGCTTTCTTT. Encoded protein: CAISEMASDTEAFF.

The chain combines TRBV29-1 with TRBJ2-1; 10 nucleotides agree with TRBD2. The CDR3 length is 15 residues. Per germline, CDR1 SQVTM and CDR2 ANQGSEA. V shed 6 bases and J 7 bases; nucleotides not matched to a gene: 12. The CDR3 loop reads CSVINLAGVSNEQFF. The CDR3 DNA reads TGCAGCGTCATTAACCTAGCGGGAGTTTCTAATGAGCAGTTCTTC.

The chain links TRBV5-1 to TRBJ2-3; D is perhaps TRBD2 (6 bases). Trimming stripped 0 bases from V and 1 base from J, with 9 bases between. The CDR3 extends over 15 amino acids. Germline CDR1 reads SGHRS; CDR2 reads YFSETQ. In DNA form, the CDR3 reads TGCGCCAGCAGCTTGGTCGCTAGCGGCACAGATACGCAGTATTTT. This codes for CASSLVASGTDTQYF.

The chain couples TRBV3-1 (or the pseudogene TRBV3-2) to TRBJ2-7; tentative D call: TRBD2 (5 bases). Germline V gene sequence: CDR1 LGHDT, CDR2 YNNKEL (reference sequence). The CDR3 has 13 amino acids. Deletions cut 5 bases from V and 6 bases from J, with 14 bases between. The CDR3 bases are TGTGCCAGCAGCGAGGGTCAAAATCTCGAGCAGTACTTC. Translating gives CASSEGQNLEQYF.

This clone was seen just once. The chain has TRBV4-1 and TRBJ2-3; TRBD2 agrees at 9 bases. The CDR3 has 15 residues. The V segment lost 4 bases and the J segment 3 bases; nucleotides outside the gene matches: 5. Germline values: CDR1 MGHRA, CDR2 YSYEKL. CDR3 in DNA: TGCGCCAGCAGCCCTAGCGGGATCGGTACAGATACGCAGTATTTT. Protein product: CASSPSGIGTDTQYF.

CDR3 protein: CASSGEGLRLYGYTF. CDR3 DNA: TGTGCCAGCAGCGGGGAGGGGTTGCGCCTCTATGGCTACACCTTC. V and J are TRBV2 and TRBJ1-2, with D perhaps TRBD1 (5 bases). The germline V and J ends were trimmed by 6 bases and 4 bases, with 18 bases remaining between them. The CDR3 length is 15 residues. CDR1 is SNHLY, CDR2 FYNNEI, per germline.